The subject of this entry is one T cell receptor (beta chain). These data come from a study of shared clonotypes between healthy human individuals. The CDR3 extends over 14 amino acids. The V end lost 4 bases, the J end lost 2 bases, and 9 bases lay between the germline ends. The germline V gene has CDR1 SGHAT and CDR2 FQNNGV. Authors' processing steps: Filtering differed since immunoSEQ provided only junctions, with no quality scores. The protocol was immunoSEQ multiplex PCR, while the TCRdb copy is restricted to in-frame clones and leaves out a portion. V and J calls and clone size are given by that table; D and trimming were obtained from the DNA. This repertoire shows millions of clones, just over 90% found once; its top ten account for around 1.7%. The naive CD8 subset, CD45RO-negative cells positively selected for CCR7, excluded terminally differentiated effector memory CD45RA+ cells.

The sequence was collected from a man younger than 30 in good health. Some clones in this sample may be carry-over from other donors' samples. The chain carries TRBV11-2 and TRBJ1-3; D gene unclear. Sample: naive CD8+ T cells from PBMCs. For the CDR3, the DNA is TGTGCCAGCAGCTCCGGCGGTACTGGAAACACCATATATTTT. Amino acid sequence: CASSSGGTGNTIYF.